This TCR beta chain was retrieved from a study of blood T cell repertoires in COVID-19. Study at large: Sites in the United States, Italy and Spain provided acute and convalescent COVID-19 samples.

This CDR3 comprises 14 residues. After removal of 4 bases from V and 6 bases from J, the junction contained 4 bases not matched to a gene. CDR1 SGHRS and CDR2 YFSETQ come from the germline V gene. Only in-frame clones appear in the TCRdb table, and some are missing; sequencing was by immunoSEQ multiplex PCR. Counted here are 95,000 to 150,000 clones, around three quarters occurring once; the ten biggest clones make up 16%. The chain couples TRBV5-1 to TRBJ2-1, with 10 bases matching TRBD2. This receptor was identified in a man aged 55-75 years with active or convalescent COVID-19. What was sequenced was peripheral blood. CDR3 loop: CASSPLAGSNEQFF. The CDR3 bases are TGCGCCAGCAGCCCACTAGCGGGGAGCAATGAGCAGTTCTTC.